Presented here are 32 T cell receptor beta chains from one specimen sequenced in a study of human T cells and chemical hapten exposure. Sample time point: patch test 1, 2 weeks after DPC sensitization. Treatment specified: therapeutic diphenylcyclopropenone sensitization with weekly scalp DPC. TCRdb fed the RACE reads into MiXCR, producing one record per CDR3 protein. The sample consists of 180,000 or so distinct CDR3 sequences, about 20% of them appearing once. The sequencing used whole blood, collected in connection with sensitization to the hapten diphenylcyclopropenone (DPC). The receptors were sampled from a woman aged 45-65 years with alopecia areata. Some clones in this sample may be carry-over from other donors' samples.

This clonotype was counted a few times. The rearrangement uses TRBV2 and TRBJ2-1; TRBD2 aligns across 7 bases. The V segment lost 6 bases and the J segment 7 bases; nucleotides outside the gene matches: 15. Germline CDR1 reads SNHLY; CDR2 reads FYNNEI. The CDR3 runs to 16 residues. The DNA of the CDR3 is TGTGCCAGCAGGGGGGTTGAGAGCGGGGCTCGGAATGAGCAGTTCTTC. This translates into CASRGVESGARNEQFF.

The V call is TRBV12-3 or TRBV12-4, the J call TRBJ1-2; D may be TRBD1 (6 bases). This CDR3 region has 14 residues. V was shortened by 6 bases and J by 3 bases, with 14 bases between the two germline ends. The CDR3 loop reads CASSLRTAYYGYTF. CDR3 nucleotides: TGTGCCAGCAGCCTCAGGACAGCCTACTATGGCTACACCTTC.

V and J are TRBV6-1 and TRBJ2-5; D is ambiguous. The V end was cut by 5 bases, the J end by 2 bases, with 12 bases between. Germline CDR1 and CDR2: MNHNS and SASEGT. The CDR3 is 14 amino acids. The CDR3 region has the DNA TGTGCCAGCAGTTTTGGACCCGATCAAGAGACCCAGTACTTC. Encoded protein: CASSFGPDQETQYF.

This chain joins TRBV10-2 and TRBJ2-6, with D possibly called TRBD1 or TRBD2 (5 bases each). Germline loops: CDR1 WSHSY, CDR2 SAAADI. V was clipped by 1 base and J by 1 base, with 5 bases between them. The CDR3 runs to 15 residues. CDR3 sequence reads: CASSEWGSGANVLTF. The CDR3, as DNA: TGCGCCAGCAGTGAGTGGGGGTCTGGGGCCAACGTCCTGACTTTC.

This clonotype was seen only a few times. The CDR3 DNA reads as TGTGCCACCAAAGCAAGCGGGGACACAGATACGCAGTATTTT. Protein: CATKASGDTDTQYF. The chain combines TRBV10-3 with TRBJ2-3; TRBD2 agrees at 7 bases. Unmatched junction bases numbered 9, after V lost 10 bases and J lost 2 bases. Germline assignment: CDR1 ENHRY and CDR2 SYGVKD. The CDR3 extends over 14 amino acids.

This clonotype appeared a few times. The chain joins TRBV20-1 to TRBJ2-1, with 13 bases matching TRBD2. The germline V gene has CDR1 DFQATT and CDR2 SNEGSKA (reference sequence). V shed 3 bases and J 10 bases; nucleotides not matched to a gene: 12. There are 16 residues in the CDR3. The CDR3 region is CSARGTSGTYSGEQFF. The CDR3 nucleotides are TGCAGTGCTAGGGGGACTAGCGGGACATATTCGGGCGAGCAGTTCTTC.

The CDR3 nucleotides read TGCGCCAGCAGTTCCGACAGGGGATATGGCTACACCTTC. This translates into CASSSDRGYGYTF. V is TRBV10-2 and J is TRBJ1-2; TRBD1 matches at 8 bases. CDR3 size: 13 residues. The germline V gene encodes CDR1 WSHSY and CDR2 SAAADI. The junction had 4 bases not matched to a gene; V was cut back by 5 bases and J by 5 bases.

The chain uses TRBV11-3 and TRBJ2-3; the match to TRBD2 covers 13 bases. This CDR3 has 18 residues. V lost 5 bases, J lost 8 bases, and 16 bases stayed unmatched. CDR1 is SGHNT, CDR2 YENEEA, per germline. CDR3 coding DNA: TGTGCCAGCAGCCCGTCGACCCGGACTAGCGGGAGTGTGGGTACGCAGTATTTT. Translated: CASSPSTRTSGSVGTQYF.

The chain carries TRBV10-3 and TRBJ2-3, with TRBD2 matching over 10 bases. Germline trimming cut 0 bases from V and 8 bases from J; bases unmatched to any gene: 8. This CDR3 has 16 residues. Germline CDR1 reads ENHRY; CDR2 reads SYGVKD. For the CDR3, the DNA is TGTGCCATCAGTGAGTCTCTAGCGGGAGAGAAGGGTACGCAGTATTTT. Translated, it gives CAISESLAGEKGTQYF.

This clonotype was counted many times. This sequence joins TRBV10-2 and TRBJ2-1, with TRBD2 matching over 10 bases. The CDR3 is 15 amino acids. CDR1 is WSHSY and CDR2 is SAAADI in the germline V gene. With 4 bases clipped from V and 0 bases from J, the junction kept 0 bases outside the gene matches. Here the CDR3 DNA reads TGCGCCAGCAGTGGACTAGCGGGCTCCTACAATGAGCAGTTCTTC. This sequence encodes CASSGLAGSYNEQFF.

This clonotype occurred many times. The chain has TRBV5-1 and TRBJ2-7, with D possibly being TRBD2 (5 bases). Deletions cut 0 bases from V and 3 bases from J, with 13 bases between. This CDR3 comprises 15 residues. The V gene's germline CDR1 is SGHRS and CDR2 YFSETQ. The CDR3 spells CASSLAQRIVYEQYF. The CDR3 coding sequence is TGCGCCAGCAGCTTGGCTCAGCGGATCGTCTACGAGCAGTACTTC.

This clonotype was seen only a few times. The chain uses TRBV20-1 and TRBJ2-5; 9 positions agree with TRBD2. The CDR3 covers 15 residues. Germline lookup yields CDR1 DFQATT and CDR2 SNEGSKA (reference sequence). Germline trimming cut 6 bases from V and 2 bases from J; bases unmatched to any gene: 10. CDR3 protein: CSALRLAGTQETQYF. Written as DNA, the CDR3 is TGCAGTGCCTTAAGGCTAGCGGGAACGCAAGAGACCCAGTACTTC.

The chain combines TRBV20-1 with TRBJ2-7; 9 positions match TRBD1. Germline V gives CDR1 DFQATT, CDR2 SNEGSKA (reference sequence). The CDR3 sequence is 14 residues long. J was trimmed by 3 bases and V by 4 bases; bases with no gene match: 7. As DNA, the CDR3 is TGCAGTGCTATACGGGACAGGGCCATCTACGAGCAGTACTTC. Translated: CSAIRDRAIYEQYF.

The DNA of the CDR3 is TGTGCCAGTAAATTTGGTAACACTGAAGCTTTCTTT. The encoded protein is CASKFGNTEAFF. V and J are TRBV19 and TRBJ1-1; the D is unclear. Per germline, CDR1 LNHDA and CDR2 SQIVND (reference sequence). The CDR3 runs to 12 residues. The V gene lost 7 bases and the J gene lost 2 bases, with 8 bases spanning the gap.

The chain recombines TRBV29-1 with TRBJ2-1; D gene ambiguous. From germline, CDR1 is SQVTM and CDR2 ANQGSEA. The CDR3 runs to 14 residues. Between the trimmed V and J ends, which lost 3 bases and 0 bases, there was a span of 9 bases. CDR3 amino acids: CSVDRVNSYNEQFF. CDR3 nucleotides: TGCAGCGTTGATAGGGTCAACTCCTACAATGAGCAGTTCTTC.

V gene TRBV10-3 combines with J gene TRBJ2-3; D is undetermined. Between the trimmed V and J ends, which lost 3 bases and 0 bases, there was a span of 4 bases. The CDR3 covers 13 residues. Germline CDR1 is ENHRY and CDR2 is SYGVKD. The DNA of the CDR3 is TGTGCCATCAGTGACCTCAGCACAGATACGCAGTATTTT. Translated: CAISDLSTDTQYF.

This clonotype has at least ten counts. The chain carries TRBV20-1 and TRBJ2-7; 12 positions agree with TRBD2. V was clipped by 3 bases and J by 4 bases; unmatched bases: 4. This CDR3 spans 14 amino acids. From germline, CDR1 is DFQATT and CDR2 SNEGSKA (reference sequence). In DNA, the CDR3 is TGCAGTGCTAGTGGAGGGACTAGCGGGTACGAGCAGTACTTC. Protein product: CSASGGTSGYEQYF.

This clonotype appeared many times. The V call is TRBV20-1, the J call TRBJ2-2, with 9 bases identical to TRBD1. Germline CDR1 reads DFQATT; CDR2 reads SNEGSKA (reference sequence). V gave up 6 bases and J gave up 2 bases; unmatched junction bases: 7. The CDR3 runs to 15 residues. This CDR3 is CSAHRTGANTGELFF. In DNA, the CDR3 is TGCAGTGCCCACCGGACAGGGGCCAACACCGGGGAGCTGTTTTTT.

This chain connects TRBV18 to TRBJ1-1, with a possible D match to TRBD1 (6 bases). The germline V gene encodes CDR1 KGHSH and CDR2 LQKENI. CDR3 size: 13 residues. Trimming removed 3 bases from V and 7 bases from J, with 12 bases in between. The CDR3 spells CASSPGAPYEAFF. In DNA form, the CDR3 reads TGTGCCAGCTCACCGGGGGCACCTTATGAAGCTTTCTTT.

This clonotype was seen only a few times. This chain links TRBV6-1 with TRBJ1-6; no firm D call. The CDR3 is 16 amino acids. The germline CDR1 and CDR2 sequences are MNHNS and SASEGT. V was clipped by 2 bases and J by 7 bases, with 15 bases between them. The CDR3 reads CASSEFSGRTNSPLHF. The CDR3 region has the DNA TGTGCCAGCAGTGAATTTTCGGGCCGGACGAATTCACCCCTCCACTTT.

CDR3 sequence (DNA): TGTGCCAGCAGCTTATTGCGGGAGTGGTACTTC. It is translated as CASSLLREWYF. The V call is TRBV7-9, the J call TRBJ2-7, with 7 positions matching TRBD2. The J segment lost 12 bases and the V segment lost 2 bases, leaving 4 bases of the junction unmatched. Germline-derived CDR1 and CDR2 are SEHNR and FQNEAQ (reference sequence). The CDR3 runs 11 residues.

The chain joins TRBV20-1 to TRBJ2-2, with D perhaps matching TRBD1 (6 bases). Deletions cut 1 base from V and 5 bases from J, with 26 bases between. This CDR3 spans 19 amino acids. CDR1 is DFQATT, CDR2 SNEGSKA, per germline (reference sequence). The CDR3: CSARAVTSLMDRLTGELFF. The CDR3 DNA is TGCAGTGCTAGAGCCGTTACCTCATTGATGGACAGACTTACCGGGGAGCTGTTTTTT.

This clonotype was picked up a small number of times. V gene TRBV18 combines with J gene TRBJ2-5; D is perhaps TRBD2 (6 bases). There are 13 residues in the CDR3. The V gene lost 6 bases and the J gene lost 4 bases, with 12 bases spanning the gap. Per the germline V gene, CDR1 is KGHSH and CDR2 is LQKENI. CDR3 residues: CASSLRERETQYF. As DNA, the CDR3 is TGTGCCAGCTCGCTCCGGGAGAGAGAGACCCAGTACTTC.

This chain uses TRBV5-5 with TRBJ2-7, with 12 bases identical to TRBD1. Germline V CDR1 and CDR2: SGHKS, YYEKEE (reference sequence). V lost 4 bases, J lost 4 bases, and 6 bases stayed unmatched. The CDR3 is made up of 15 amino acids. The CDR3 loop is CASSAGQGAQYEQYF. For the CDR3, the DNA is TGTGCCAGCAGCGCGGGACAGGGGGCGCAGTACGAGCAGTACTTC.

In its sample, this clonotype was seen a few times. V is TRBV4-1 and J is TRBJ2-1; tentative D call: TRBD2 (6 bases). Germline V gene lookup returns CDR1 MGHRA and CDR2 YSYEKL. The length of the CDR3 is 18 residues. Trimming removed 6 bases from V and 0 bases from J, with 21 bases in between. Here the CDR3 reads CASSHLPSARSSYNEQFF. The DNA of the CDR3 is TGCGCCAGCAGTCATCTCCCTAGCGCTCGTAGCTCCTACAATGAGCAGTTCTTC.

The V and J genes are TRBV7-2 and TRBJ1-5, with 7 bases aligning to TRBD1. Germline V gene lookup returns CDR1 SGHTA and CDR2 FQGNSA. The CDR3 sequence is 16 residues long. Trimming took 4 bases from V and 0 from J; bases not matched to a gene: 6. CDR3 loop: CASSSQTGYSNQPQHF. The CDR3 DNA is TGTGCCAGCAGCTCCCAGACAGGGTATAGCAATCAGCCCCAGCATTTT.

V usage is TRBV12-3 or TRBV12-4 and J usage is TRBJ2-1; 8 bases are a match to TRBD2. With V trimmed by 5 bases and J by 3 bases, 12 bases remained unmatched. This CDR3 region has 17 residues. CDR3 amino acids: CASSKSGSGLGYNEQFF. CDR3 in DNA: TGTGCCAGCAGTAAAAGCGGGAGCGGACTAGGCTACAATGAGCAGTTCTTC.

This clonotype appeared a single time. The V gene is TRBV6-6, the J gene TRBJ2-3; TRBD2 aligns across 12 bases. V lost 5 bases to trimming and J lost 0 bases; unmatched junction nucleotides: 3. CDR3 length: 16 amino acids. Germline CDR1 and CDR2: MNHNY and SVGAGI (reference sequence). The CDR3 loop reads CASSGGTSGSTDTQYF. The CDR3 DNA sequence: TGTGCCAGCAGTGGCGGGACTAGCGGGAGCACAGATACGCAGTATTTT.

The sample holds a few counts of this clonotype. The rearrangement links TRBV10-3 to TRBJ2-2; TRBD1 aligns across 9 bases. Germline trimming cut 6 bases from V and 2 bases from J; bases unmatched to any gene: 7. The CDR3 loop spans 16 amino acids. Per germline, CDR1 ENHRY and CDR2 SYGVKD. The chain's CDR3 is CAIRTGTGQNTGELFF. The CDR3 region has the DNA TGTGCCATCAGGACCGGGACAGGGCAAAACACCGGGGAGCTGTTTTTT.

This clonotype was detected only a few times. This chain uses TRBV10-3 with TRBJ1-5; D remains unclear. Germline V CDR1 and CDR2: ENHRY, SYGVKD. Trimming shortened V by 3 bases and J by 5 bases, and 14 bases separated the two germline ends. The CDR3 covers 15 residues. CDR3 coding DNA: TGTGCCATCAGTGAAGCTAAGGGAGCGCATCAGCCCCAGCATTTT. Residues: CAISEAKGAHQPQHF.

In DNA, the CDR3 is TGTGCCAGCAGTTACTCTGGAGCCACTAATCAGCCCCAGCATTTT. Protein sequence: CASSYSGATNQPQHF. The chain carries TRBV6-5 and TRBJ1-5; no reliable D call. This CDR3 region has 15 residues. Looked up from germline, CDR1 is MNHEY and CDR2 is SVGAGI. V gave up 0 bases and J gave up 4 bases, with 10 bases separating them.

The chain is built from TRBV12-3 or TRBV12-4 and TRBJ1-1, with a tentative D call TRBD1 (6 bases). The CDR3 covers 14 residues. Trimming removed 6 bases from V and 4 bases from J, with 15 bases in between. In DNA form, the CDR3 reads TGTGCCAGCAGGAGGGGGGGAGGGGGCACTGAAGCTTTCTTT. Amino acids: CASRRGGGGTEAFF.